This is a list of T cell receptor beta chains from one sample in a study of cytomegalovirus exposure and HLA in healthy donors. Assay: immunoSEQ multiplex PCR; the TCRdb copy retains only in-frame clones and omits some. The table includes fewer than 400,000 clones, around 90% detected once. Sequences were obtained from PBMCs. These receptors all stem from a young man in good health and CMV-seronegative. Each CDR3 is given with its conserved first and last residue. Fields, in order: D gene, J gene, V gene, clone size, CDR3 length, CDR3 DNA, CDR3 protein. A D gene is named only where the DNA matches it firmly. For some rows the clone size is stated as once, few or many, or as a class when expanded; others skip it.

TRBD1	TRBJ1-2	TRBV19	NA	14	TGTGCCAGTAGTAGTGACAGGGGGATCTATGGCTACACCTTC	CASSSDRGIYGYTF
NA	TRBJ1-2	TRBV7-9	once	14	TGTGCCAGCAGCTTAGAGGCAGGGTACTATGGCTACACCTTC	CASSLEAGYYGYTF
TRBD2	TRBJ2-3	TRBV25-1	NA	17	TGTGCCAGCAGTAGGGAGACTAGCGGGGGGGCATCAGATACGCAGTATTTT	CASSRETSGGASDTQYF
TRBD2	TRBJ2-3	TRBV11-2	NA	15	TGTGCCAGCAGCTCAGGACTAGCGGTCACAGATACGCAGTATTTT	CASSSGLAVTDTQYF
NA	TRBJ1-2	TRBV7-8	once	17	TGTGCCAGCAGCTTAGGCCGGGGGACCCCTGAACTATATGGCTACACCTTC	CASSLGRGTPELYGYTF
TRBD1	TRBJ1-4	TRBV12-5	NA	14	TGTGCTAGTGGTTCGGGACAGGGTCTTGAAAAACTGTTTTTT	CASGSGQGLEKLFF
TRBD2	TRBJ2-7	TRBV27	NA	13	TGTGCCAGCAGTCCCCCGGGGGGATACGAGCAGTACTTC	CASSPPGGYEQYF
NA	TRBJ2-3	TRBV6-5	NA	15	TGTGCCAGCAGTAACAGGGTGTTGGGCACAGATACGCAGTATTTT	CASSNRVLGTDTQYF
NA	TRBJ2-7	TRBV6-5	NA	15	TGTGCCAGCAGTGCCCTCGCTTTGGGGGCCTGGGAGCAGTACTTC	CASSALALGAWEQYF
TRBD1	TRBJ2-3	TRBV2	NA	15	TGTGCCAGCAGTGAAGACAGGGGGAGATGGGGGACGCAGTATTTT	CASSEDRGRWGTQYF
TRBD2	TRBJ2-5	TRBV29-1	NA	15	TGCAGCGCCCGAGCCCCCTTCGGGACTACCGAGACCCAGTACTTC	CSARAPFGTTETQYF
TRBD1	TRBJ1-6	TRBV7-8	NA	15	TGTGCCAGCAGCTTAGGAACAGGGGGAAGATCACCCCTCCACTTT	CASSLGTGGRSPLHF
NA	TRBJ2-2	TRBV19	NA	12	TGTGCCAGTAGTATCGGGGAACGGGAGCTGTTTTTT	CASSIGERELFF
NA	TRBJ1-1	TRBV7-9	NA	12	TGTGCCAGCTCCAGGGTTGGGACTGAAGCTTTCTTT	CASSRVGTEAFF
NA	TRBJ1-5	TRBV18	NA	15	TGTGCCAGCTCACCGGGCGTACTTTTCAATCAGCCCCAGCATTTT	CASSPGVLFNQPQHF
TRBD1	TRBJ1-6	TRBV6-6	once	15	TGTGCCAGCAGTTACGACCCAGGGGGGTATTCACCCCTCCACTTT	CASSYDPGGYSPLHF
TRBD1	TRBJ2-3	TRBV6-6	NA	14	TGTGCCAGCAGTTACCTTGGACAGGGTGATACGCAGTATTTT	CASSYLGQGDTQYF
TRBD1	TRBJ2-7	TRBV6-5	NA	15	TGTGCCAGCAGTTACTCGAATGACAGGGGCTACGAGCAGTACTTC	CASSYSNDRGYEQYF
TRBD1	TRBJ1-2	TRBV10-3	NA	13	TGTGCCATAAGTGGACAGGGGAACTATGGCTACACCTTC	CAISGQGNYGYTF
NA	TRBJ1-2	TRBV6-1	NA	13	TGTGCCAGCAGTGGCACAGGCAACTATGGCTACACCTTC	CASSGTGNYGYTF
NA	TRBJ1-5	TRBV9	NA	14	TGTGCCAGCAGCGTAGAGAGTAGCAATCAGCCCCAGCATTTT	CASSVESSNQPQHF
NA	TRBJ2-5	TRBV5-1	NA	16	TGCGCCAGCAGCTTGGGGATTACAGGGTTGCAGGAGACCCAGTACTTC	CASSLGITGLQETQYF
NA	TRBJ1-5	TRBV28	NA	13	TGTGCCAGCACAGGGTTGTATAATCAGCCCCAGCATTTT	CASTGLYNQPQHF
NA	TRBJ1-1	TRBV30	NA	13	TGTGCCTGGGGGACTTATGAGGGAACTGAAGCTTTCTTT	CAWGTYEGTEAFF
TRBD1	TRBJ1-2	TRBV7-2	NA	14	TGTGCCAGCAGCCCAAGGACAGGGGCCTATGGCTACACCTTC	CASSPRTGAYGYTF
NA	TRBJ1-5	TRBV5-8	NA	17	TGTGCCAGCAGCTTAGGGTGGGCCGAGGGAGGTGATCAGCCCCAGCATTTT	CASSLGWAEGGDQPQHF
NA	TRBJ1-2	TRBV5-1	once	11	TGCGCCAGCAGGAAAGGGGATAGCTACACCTTC	CASRKGDSYTF
TRBD2	TRBJ2-2	TRBV2	NA	17	TGTGCCAGTACTAGCGGGGTGCTGTCAGCGAACACCGGGGAGCTGTTTTTT	CASTSGVLSANTGELFF
NA	TRBJ2-7	TRBV4-1	few	13	TGCGCCAGCAGCCTACAGGAGGGGTACGAGCAGTACTTC	CASSLQEGYEQYF
NA	TRBJ1-2	TRBV15	NA	12	TGTGCCACCAGTTCATCTAACTATGGCTACACCTTC	CATSSSNYGYTF
TRBD2	TRBJ2-5	TRBV4-1	NA	17	TGCGCCAGCAGCCAACCCGGACTAGCGGGGGGGCGAGAGACCCAGTACTTC	CASSQPGLAGGRETQYF
NA	TRBJ2-2	TRBV4-1	NA	13	TGCGCCAGCAGGGGAGCAGTCACCGGGGAGCTGTTTTTT	CASRGAVTGELFF
TRBD2	TRBJ2-1	TRBV6-5	once	13	TGTGCCAGCAGCAGCGGGGCCTACAATGAGCAGTTCTTC	CASSSGAYNEQFF
TRBD2	TRBJ2-7	TRBV6-6	NA	16	TGTGCCAGCAGTTACTCGAGAGTAGCGGGCAGCTACGAGCAGTACTTC	CASSYSRVAGSYEQYF
TRBD1	TRBJ2-7	TRBV5-5	NA	14	TGTGCCAGCAGCAGGACAGGGGGCGCATCCGAGCAGTACTTC	CASSRTGGASEQYF
NA	TRBJ2-2	TRBV5-5	once	15	TGTGCCAGCAGCACGCCGGGACTGAACACCGGGGAGCTGTTTTTT	CASSTPGLNTGELFF
NA	TRBJ1-5	TRBV2	once	13	TGTGCCAGCAGTCTAGGAACACTTCAGCCCCAGCATTTT	CASSLGTLQPQHF
NA	TRBJ1-1	TRBV5-1	NA	17	TGCGCCAGCAGCTTGGCGGATGCAGGGCTCATGAACACTGAAGCTTTCTTT	CASSLADAGLMNTEAFF
NA	TRBJ1-1	TRBV10-2	NA	14	TGCGCCAGCAGTGAATCAGGGAGGTGGACTGAAGCTTTCTTT	CASSESGRWTEAFF